This T cell receptor (beta chain) was recorded in a study of blood T cells in healthy people across ages. It was with a sample-barcoded 5' primer and a J-beta primer mix that a second PCR of about 6 to 11 cycles was run. A template-switch adaptor that had 12 random nucleotides put a tag on each cDNA molecule. MiXCR, applied by TCRdb to the 5' RACE reads, yields one record per CDR3 protein. Here the sample spans over 1,200,000 distinct CDR3 sequences, roughly 59% being singletons. The study, taken as a whole, reports: The authors considered diversity estimates from one million T cells to be underestimates. Per million T cells, TCR beta diversity dropped about linearly as age rose. Higher diversity, along with more naive CD4+ cells, distinguished long-lived donors from aged donors.

This CDR3 comprises 14 residues. The germline CDR1 and CDR2 sequences are LGHNA and YSLEER. As to this clonotype: The antigen remains undetermined.

The sequence came from a man between 18 and 35 years old in good health. This sequence joins TRBV4-3 and TRBJ2-5; D remains unclear. The J call may be wrong; the DNA end is better matched by TRBJ2-7. The source material was blood. CDR3 loop: CASSQDGNSREQYF. As DNA, the CDR3 is TGCGCCAGCAGCCAAGATGGGAACTCTCGCGAGCAGTACTTC.